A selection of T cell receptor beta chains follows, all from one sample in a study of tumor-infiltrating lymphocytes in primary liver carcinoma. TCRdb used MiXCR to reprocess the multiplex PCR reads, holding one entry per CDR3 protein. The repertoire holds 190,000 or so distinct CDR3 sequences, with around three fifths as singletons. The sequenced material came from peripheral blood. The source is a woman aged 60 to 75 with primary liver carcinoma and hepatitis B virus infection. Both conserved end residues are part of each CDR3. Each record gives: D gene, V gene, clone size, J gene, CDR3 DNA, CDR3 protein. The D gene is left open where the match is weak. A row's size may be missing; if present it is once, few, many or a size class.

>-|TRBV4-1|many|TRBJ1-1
TGCGCCAGCAGCCAAGTGGGGCGGAAGGTTGAAGCTTTCTTT
CASSQVGRKVEAFF
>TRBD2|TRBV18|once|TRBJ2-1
TGTGCCAGTTCACCCGAGCGGGAGACCAATGAGCAGTTCTTC
CASSPERETNEQFF
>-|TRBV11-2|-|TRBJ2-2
TGTCTCAGCAGCCCTCAGCAAGGACCGACCGGGGAGCTGTTTTTT
CLSSPQQGPTGELFF
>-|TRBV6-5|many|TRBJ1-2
TGTGCCAGCAGTTACGGGACCGGACAAGTGCTATCCTATGGCTACACCTTC
CASSYGTGQVLSYGYTF
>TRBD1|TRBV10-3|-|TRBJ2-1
TGTGCCATCAGTGAGTACCCCTGGAGAGGGACAGGGTACAATGAGCAGTTCTTC
CAISEYPWRGTGYNEQFF
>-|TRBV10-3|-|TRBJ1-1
TGTGCCATCATTGAGGGGGGGCACACTGAAGCTTTCTTT
CAIIEGGHTEAFF
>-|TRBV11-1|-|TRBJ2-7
TGTGCCGGCAGCTCGGGTAAGGGGAGATCCTACGAGCAATACTTC
CAGSSGKGRSYEQYF
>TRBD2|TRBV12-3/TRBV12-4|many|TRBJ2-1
TGTGCCAGCAGCGGGGGGAGTCCACGAGAGCAGTTCTTC
CASSGGSPREQFF
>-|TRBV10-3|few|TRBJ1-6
TGTGCCATTACTGGAGGACTCAATTCACCCCTCCACTTT
CAITGGLNSPLHF
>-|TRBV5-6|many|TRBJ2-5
TGTGCCAGCAGCTTGTGGGTCTCGCGAGAGACCCAGTACTTC
CASSLWVSRETQYF
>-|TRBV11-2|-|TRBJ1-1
TGTGCCAACAGCCCAACGAACACTGGAGCTTTCTTT
CANSPTNTGAFF
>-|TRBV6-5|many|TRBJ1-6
TGTGCCAGCAGTTACTCTTGGGGGTTCGATTCACCCCTCCACTTT
CASSYSWGFDSPLHF
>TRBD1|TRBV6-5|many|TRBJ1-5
TGTGCCAGCAGTCAAGGGGGCGGACAGCCCCAGCATTTT
CASSQGGGQPQHF
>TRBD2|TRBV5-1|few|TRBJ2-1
TGCGCCAGCAGCTTGGGGCTAGCGGGGGCCCGGGGCTCCTACAATGAGCAGTTCTTC
CASSLGLAGARGSYNEQFF
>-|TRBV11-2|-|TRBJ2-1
TGTGCCTGCAGCTTAGTTTCTAGCAGGAGCAATGAGCAGTTCTTC
CACSLVSSRSNEQFF
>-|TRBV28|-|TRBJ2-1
TGTGCCAGCAGTTTCTTTGGGCAGGGCAATGAGCAGTTCTTC
CASSFFGQGNEQFF
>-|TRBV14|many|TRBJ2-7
TGTGCCAGCAGCCAAGGTCAGCTCTACGAGCAGTACTTC
CASSQGQLYEQYF
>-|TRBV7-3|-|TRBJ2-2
TGTGCCAGCAGCTCCCGTTGGGGAGGGGGCACCGGGGAGCTGTTTTTT
CASSSRWGGGTGELFF
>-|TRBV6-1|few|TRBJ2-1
TGTGCCAGCACGGAAAACTCCTACAATGAGCAGTTCTTC
CASTENSYNEQFF
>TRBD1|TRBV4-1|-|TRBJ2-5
TGCGCCAGCAGCCAAGGTGGGAGACAGGGGGGGAGAGAGACCCAGTACTTC
CASSQGGRQGGRETQYF
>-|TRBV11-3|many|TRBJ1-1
TGTGCCAGCAGCCTAACCGGGGGGTACACTGAAGCTTTCTTT
CASSLTGGYTEAFF
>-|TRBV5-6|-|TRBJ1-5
TGTGCCAGCAGCTCAGGAGGGTGGGGTATGCCCCAGCATTTT
CASSSGGWGMPQHF
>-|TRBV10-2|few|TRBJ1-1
TGCGCCAGCATAAGTACGTCTAGGGAAGGGGCTGGAGCTTTCTTT
CASISTSREGAGAFF
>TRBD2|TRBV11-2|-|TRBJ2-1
TGCGCCAGCAGCAGGAGACTAGCGGGAGGGTCGGGGGATGCGCAGTTCTTC
CASSRRLAGGSGDAQFF
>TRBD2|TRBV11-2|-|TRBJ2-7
TGTGCCAGCAGCTTTGGCGTCCCCGGGACTAGCAGGAGTTACGAGCAGTACTTC
CASSFGVPGTSRSYEQYF
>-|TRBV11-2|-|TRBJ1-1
TGTGCCAGTAGCTTTGAATCCCGGGGTGACACTGAATCTTTCTTT
CASSFESRGDTESFF
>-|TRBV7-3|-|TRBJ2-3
TGTGCCAGCAGCCGGTATAGGGCTAGCACAGAAACGCAGTATTTT
CASSRYRASTETQYF
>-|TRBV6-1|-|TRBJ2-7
TGTGCCAACAGTGTAGAGGCAAGTCCCTACGAGCAGTACTTC
CANSVEASPYEQYF
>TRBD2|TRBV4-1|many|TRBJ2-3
TGCGCCAGCAGCCAAGGAGGACTAGCGGGAGTTACAGATACGCAGTATTTT
CASSQGGLAGVTDTQYF
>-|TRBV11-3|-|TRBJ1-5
TGTGCCAGCAGCTTAGATCTGGGGGTGGCTCAGTCCCAGCATTTT
CASSLDLGVAQSQHF
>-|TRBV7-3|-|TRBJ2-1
TGTGCCAGCAGGACGAAGTTGCCCAGGGGGGCAAATAATGAGCAGTTCTTC
CASRTKLPRGANNEQFF
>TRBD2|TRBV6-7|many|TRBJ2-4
TGTGCCAGCAGTTTCGGGACTAGCGGATCACTAGCCAAAAACATTCAGTACTTC
CASSFGTSGSLAKNIQYF
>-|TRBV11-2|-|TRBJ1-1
TGTGCCAGCAGCTCCCGAGTGGATTCTGAAGCTTTCTTC
CASSSRVDSEAFF
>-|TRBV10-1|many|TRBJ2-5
TGCGCCAGCAGCCGGGACCTTCAAGAGACCCAGTACTTC
CASSRDLQETQYF
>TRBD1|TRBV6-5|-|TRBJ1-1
TGCGCCAGCAGTTACGGGGACAGGTGTGAAGCTTTCTTT
CASSYGDRCEAFF
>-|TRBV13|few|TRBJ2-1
TGTGCCAGCAGCCTCCTCGGCTTCTACAATGAGCAGTTCTTC
CASSLLGFYNEQFF
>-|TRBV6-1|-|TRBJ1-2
TGTGCCAGCAGTGAAGATGGTGACAGCTTGGGCACCTTC
CASSEDGDSLGTF
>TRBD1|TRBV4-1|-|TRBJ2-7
TGCGCCAGCAGCCGAGGAAGTCATCCCGGGACAGGGGGTGGGAGGGTGTCGTACGAGCGGTACTTC
CASSRGSHPGTGGGRVSYERYF
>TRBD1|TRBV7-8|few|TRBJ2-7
TGTGCCAGCAGCTTAGCCGAGGGACAGCGCTACGAGCAGTACTTC
CASSLAEGQRYEQYF
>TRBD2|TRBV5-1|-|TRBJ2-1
TGCGCCAGCAGCCCGACTAGCGGTGAGCAGTTCTTC
CASSPTSGEQFF